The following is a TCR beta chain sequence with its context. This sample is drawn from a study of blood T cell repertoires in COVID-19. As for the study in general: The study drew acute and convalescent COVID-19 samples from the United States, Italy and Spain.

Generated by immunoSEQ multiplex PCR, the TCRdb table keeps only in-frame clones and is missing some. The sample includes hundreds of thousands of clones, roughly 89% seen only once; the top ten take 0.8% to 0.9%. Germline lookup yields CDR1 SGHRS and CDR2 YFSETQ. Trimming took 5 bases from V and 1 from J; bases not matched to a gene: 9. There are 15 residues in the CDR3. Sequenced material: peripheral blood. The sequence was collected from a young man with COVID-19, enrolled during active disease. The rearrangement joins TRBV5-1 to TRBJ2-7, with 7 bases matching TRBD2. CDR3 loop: CASSHRASGSYEQYF. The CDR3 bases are TGCGCCAGCAGTCACCGGGCTAGCGGTTCCTACGAGCAGTACTTC.